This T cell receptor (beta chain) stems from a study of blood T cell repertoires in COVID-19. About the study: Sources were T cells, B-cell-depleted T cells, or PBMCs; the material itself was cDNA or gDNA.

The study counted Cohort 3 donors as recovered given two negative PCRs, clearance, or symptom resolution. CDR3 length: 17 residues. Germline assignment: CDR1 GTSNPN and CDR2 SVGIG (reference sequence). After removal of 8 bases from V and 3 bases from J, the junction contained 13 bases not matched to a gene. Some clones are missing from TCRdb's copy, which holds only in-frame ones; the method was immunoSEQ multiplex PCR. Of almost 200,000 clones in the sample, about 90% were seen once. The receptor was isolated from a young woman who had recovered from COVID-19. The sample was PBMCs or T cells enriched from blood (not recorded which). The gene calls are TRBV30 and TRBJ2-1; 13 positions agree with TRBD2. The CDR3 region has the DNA TGTGCCGGATTACTAGCGGGGGGGTCAAAACTCTACAATGAGCAGTTCTTC. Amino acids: CAGLLAGGSKLYNEQFF.